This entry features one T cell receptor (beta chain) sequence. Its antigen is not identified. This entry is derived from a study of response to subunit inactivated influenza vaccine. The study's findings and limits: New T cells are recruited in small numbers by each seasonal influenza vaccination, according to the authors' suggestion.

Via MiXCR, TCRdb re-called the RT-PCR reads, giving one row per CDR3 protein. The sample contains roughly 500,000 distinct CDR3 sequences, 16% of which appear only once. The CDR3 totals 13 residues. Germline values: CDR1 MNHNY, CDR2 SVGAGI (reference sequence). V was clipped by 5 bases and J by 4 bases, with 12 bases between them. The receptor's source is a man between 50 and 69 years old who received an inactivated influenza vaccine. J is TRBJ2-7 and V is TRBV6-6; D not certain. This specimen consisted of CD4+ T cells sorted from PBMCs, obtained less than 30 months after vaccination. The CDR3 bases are TGTGCCAGCAGTGCAGGACCGATTTACGAGCAGTACTTC. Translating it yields CASSAGPIYEQYF.